This is a list of T cell receptor beta chains from one sample in a study of blood T cell repertoires in COVID-19. TCRdb's table, derived via immunoSEQ multiplex PCR, lists solely in-frame clones and lacks some. Among over 250,000 clones listed, about nine tenths were seen once. Material for sequencing was peripheral blood. These receptors all come from a man aged 50 to 60 with acute or convalescent COVID-19. CDR3s include the opening cysteine and the closing phenylalanine or tryptophan. A D gene is named only where the DNA matches it firmly. Only part of the rows carry a size: once, few, many, or a class if the clone is expanded.

j_gene,d_gene,v_gene,abundance,CDR3aa,CDR3nt
TRBJ2-7,TRBD2,TRBV4-1,NA,CASSQDLAGGRDEQYF,TGCGCCAGCAGCCAAGACCTAGCGGGGGGTCGTGACGAGCAGTACTTC
TRBJ2-7,NA,TRBV5-1,NA,CASSLSVRGGSGYEQYF,TGCGCCAGCAGCTTGTCGGTCAGAGGCGGATCCGGCTACGAGCAGTACTTC
TRBJ2-5,TRBD1,TRBV7-6,NA,CASSLWGQGGETQYF,TGTGCCAGCAGCCTCTGGGGACAGGGAGGGGAGACCCAGTACTTC
TRBJ1-1,NA,TRBV6-1,NA,CASSELFGFEAFF,TGTGCCAGCAGTGAATTGTTCGGTTTCGAAGCTTTCTTT
TRBJ2-7,NA,TRBV2,NA,CATSVGRGSGATGSYEQYF,TGTGCCACCAGCGTTGGTCGGGGGTCCGGAGCTACCGGGTCCTACGAGCAGTACTTC
TRBJ1-1,TRBD1,TRBV12-3/TRBV12-4,NA,CASTETGSGEAFF,TGTGCCAGCACCGAGACAGGGTCTGGTGAAGCTTTCTTT
TRBJ2-5,NA,TRBV10-3,NA,CAISEGLQETQYF,TGTGCCATCAGTGAGGGCCTTCAAGAGACCCAGTACTTC
TRBJ2-2,NA,TRBV27,NA,CASSLSGALNGELFF,TGTGCCAGCAGCCTAAGTGGGGCCCTAAACGGGGAGCTGTTTTTT
TRBJ2-6,TRBD2,TRBV7-2,once,CASSLEGSWGGDVLTF,TGTGCCAGCAGCTTAGAAGGCAGCTGGGGGGGTGACGTCCTGACTTTC
TRBJ2-2,NA,TRBV7-2,NA,CASSLNSGGTGELFF,TGTGCCAGCAGCTTAAATTCAGGAGGGACCGGGGAGCTGTTTTTT
TRBJ1-5,TRBD1,TRBV28,NA,CASSFGGQGLHQPQHF,TGTGCCAGCAGTTTTGGGGGACAGGGGCTCCATCAGCCCCAGCATTTT
TRBJ2-2,TRBD2,TRBV7-6,NA,CASSLHLAGEGTGELFF,TGTGCCAGCAGCTTACACCTAGCGGGGGAAGGCACCGGGGAGCTGTTTTTT
TRBJ2-6,NA,TRBV29-1,NA,CSVDSSGANVLTF,TGCAGCGTTGACAGCTCTGGGGCCAACGTCCTGACTTTC
TRBJ2-1,TRBD2,TRBV5-1,NA,CASSAGTSAYNEQFF,TGCGCCAGCAGCGCCGGGACTAGCGCCTACAATGAGCAGTTCTTC
TRBJ2-7,NA,TRBV5-1,NA,CASSPRGDSSYEQYF,TGCGCCAGCAGCCCGAGAGGTGATAGCTCCTACGAGCAGTACTTC
TRBJ2-7,TRBD2,TRBV14,NA,CASSQGGGAPSSYEQYF,TGTGCCAGCAGCCAAGGCGGGGGGGCACCAAGCTCCTACGAGCAGTACTTC
TRBJ2-4,NA,TRBV2,once,CASRARLGVAKNIQYF,TGTGCCAGCAGAGCTCGACTTGGAGTAGCCAAAAACATTCAGTACTTC
TRBJ1-4,TRBD1,TRBV2,once,CASSRTGQGTNEKLFF,TGTGCCAGCAGTCGGACAGGCCAGGGGACTAATGAAAAACTGTTTTTT
TRBJ1-2,NA,TRBV2,few,CASSEYQGNYGYTF,TGTGCCAGCAGTGAATATCAGGGGAACTATGGCTACACCTTC
TRBJ2-6,TRBD1,TRBV7-3,NA,CASSATGTGSGANVLTF,TGTGCCAGCAGCGCCACCGGGACAGGGTCTGGGGCCAACGTCCTGACTTTC
TRBJ1-5,NA,TRBV6-1,NA,CASSEAGWGPQHF,TGTGCCAGCAGTGAGGCGGGGTGGGGGCCCCAGCATTTT
TRBJ1-1,NA,TRBV7-2,NA,CASSARQLTLNTEAFF,TGTGCCAGCAGCGCCCGACAGCTGACCCTGAACACTGAAGCTTTCTTT
TRBJ2-2,NA,TRBV7-6,NA,CASTQRVDSPTGELFF,TGTGCCAGCACCCAGAGGGTGGACTCACCGACCGGGGAGCTGTTTTTT
TRBJ2-7,TRBD2,TRBV9,NA,CASSPSPNGGSRSVQYF,TGTGCCAGCAGCCCCAGTCCCAACGGGGGGTCTAGGTCTGTGCAGTACTTC
TRBJ2-1,NA,TRBV27,many,CASSVEGDTPHVSYNEQFF,TGTGCCAGCAGTGTCGAGGGTGACACACCCCATGTGTCCTACAATGAGCAGTTCTTC
TRBJ1-2,TRBD1,TRBV11-2,NA,CASSPQTGDYGYTF,TGTGCCAGCAGCCCCCAGACAGGGGACTATGGCTACACCTTC
TRBJ1-1,TRBD1,TRBV6-6,NA,CASSRTDRGVTEAFF,TGTGCCAGCAGCCGCACGGACAGGGGCGTCACTGAAGCTTTCTTT
TRBJ1-4,NA,TRBV5-4,NA,CAVSVPGSTEKLFF,TGTGCCGTAAGCGTCCCAGGGTCTACTGAAAAACTGTTTTTT
TRBJ1-2,NA,TRBV2,NA,CASSEFLSQGGYGYTF,TGTGCCAGCAGTGAATTCTTGAGTCAGGGCGGCTATGGCTACACCTTC
TRBJ1-3,NA,TRBV12-3/TRBV12-4,NA,CASRGDSGNTIYF,TGTGCCAGCAGAGGAGACTCTGGAAACACCATATATTTT
TRBJ2-1,TRBD2,TRBV14,NA,CASSQVPASTGGEQFF,TGTGCCAGCAGCCAAGTCCCAGCGTCGACGGGGGGGGAGCAGTTCTTC
TRBJ2-7,TRBD1,TRBV18,NA,CASSPPGQGGEQYF,TGTGCCAGCTCACCCCCGGGACAGGGGGGCGAGCAGTACTTC
TRBJ1-6,NA,TRBV12-3/TRBV12-4,NA,CASSPVNSPLHF,TGTGCCAGCAGCCCGGTCAATTCACCCCTCCACTTT
TRBJ2-7,NA,TRBV19,NA,CASSKYLGPYEQYF,TGTGCCAGTAGTAAGTACCTGGGCCCCTACGAGCAGTACTTC
TRBJ2-2,NA,TRBV2,once,CASRYRDTGELFF,TGTGCCAGCAGGTACAGGGACACCGGGGAGCTGTTTTTT
TRBJ2-1,NA,TRBV12-3/TRBV12-4,few,CATADSYNEQFF,TGTGCCACCGCGGACAGCTACAATGAGCAGTTCTTC
TRBJ1-2,TRBD1,TRBV6-5,NA,CAEGVQGALSGYTF,TGTGCCGAGGGGGTACAGGGGGCACTATCTGGCTACACCTTC
TRBJ2-3,TRBD2,TRBV7-3,NA,CASSLSTSVADTQYF,TGTGCCAGCAGCTTATCGACTAGCGTGGCGGATACGCAGTATTTT
TRBJ1-1,NA,TRBV5-6,NA,CASSLAGPAGAFF,TGTGCCAGCAGCTTGGCCGGACCGGCAGGGGCTTTCTTT
TRBJ2-1,NA,TRBV6-5,NA,CASTPGLETNEQFF,TGTGCCAGCACTCCGGGACTTGAAACCAATGAGCAGTTCTTC
TRBJ2-5,TRBD2,TRBV27,NA,CASNWGGETQYF,TGTGCCAGCAACTGGGGGGGGGAGACCCAGTACTTC
TRBJ2-7,TRBD2,TRBV5-4,NA,CASSLGDYAGEQYF,TGTGCCAGCAGCTTGGGGGACTACGCAGGCGAGCAGTACTTC
TRBJ1-3,NA,TRBV5-1,few,CASSLEPQGRTGNTIYF,TGCGCCAGCAGCTTGGAACCACAGGGAAGAACTGGAAACACCATATATTTT
TRBJ1-1,TRBD1,TRBV7-9,NA,CASSSTGWATEAFF,TGTGCCAGCAGCTCGACAGGGTGGGCCACTGAAGCTTTCTTT
TRBJ1-5,NA,TRBV13,NA,CASSVRGQPQHF,TGTGCCAGCAGCGTCCGGGGTCAGCCCCAGCATTTT
TRBJ2-5,NA,TRBV2,NA,CASSDQGGGETQYF,TGTGCCAGCAGTGATCAGGGGGGCGGCGAGACCCAGTACTTC
TRBJ2-1,TRBD2,TRBV7-3,NA,CASSLAPPGGRDNEQFF,TGTGCCAGCAGCTTGGCCCCTCCGGGGGGAAGGGACAATGAGCAGTTCTTC
TRBJ2-1,NA,TRBV7-8,NA,CASSHSFSGGNEQFF,TGTGCCAGCTCCCACAGCTTCTCTGGAGGCAATGAGCAGTTCTTC
TRBJ1-1,TRBD1,TRBV5-6,few,CASSLRRTGVTEAFF,TGTGCCAGCAGCTTGAGGCGGACAGGGGTGACTGAAGCTTTCTTT
TRBJ2-6,TRBD1,TRBV7-7,many,CASSPGQGSGANVLTF,TGTGCTAGCAGCCCGGGACAGGGCTCTGGGGCCAACGTCCTGACTTTC
TRBJ2-5,TRBD2,TRBV4-2,once,CASSPRAGEETQYF,TGTGCCAGCAGCCCCCGGGCGGGGGAGGAGACCCAGTACTTC
TRBJ1-4,TRBD1,TRBV18,once,CASQGQMNEKLFF,TGTGCCAGCCAGGGACAGATGAATGAAAAACTGTTTTTT
TRBJ1-1,NA,TRBV25-1,NA,CATGRNTEAFF,TGTGCCACAGGCCGAAACACTGAAGCTTTCTTT
TRBJ2-3,NA,TRBV9,NA,CASSGRDFLTDTQYF,TGTGCCAGCAGCGGCCGGGACTTCCTCACAGATACGCAGTATTTT